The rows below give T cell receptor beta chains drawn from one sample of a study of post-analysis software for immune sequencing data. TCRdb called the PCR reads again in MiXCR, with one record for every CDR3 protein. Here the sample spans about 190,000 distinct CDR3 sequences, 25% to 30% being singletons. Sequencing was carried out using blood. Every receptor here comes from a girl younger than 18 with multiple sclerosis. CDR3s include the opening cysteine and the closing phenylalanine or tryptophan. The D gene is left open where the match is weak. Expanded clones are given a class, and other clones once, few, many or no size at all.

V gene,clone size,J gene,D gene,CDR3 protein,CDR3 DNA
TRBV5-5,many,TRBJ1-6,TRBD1,CAAGGLNSPLHF,TGTGCCGCAGGGGGTCTTAATTCACCCCTCCACTTT
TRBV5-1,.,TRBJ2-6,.,CASSLFGQSGANVLTF,TGCGCCAGCAGCTTGTTTGGCCAGTCTGGGGCCAACGTCCTGACTTTC
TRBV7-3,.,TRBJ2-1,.,CASSLYGVGLSEQFF,TGTGCCAGCAGCTTATATGGGGTGGGGTTGAGTGAGCAGTTCTTC
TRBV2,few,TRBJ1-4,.,CASSVVGATNEKLFF,TGTGCCAGCAGTGTAGTGGGTGCAACTAATGAAAAACTGTTTTTT
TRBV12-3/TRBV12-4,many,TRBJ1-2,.,CASSFGRLYGYTF,TGTGCCAGCAGTTTCGGGCGTCTCTATGGCTACACCTTC
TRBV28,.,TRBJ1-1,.,CASRLQGPEAFF,TGTGCCAGCAGACTACAGGGACCTGAAGCTTTCTTT
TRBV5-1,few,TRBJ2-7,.,CASSLGPSSYEQYF,TGCGCCAGCAGCTTGGGCCCCAGCTCCTACGAGCAGTACTTC
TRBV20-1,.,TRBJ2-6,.,CSALNAPGANVRTF,TGCAGTGCTCTTAACGCCCCTGGGGCCAACGTCCGGACTTTC
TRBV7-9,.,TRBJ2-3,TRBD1,CASSFRFGTGGADTQYF,TGTGCCAGCAGCTTTCGTTTCGGGACAGGGGGCGCAGATACGCAGTATTTT
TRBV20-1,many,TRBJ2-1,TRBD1,CSARGGTDNEQFF,TGCAGTGCTAGAGGAGGGACAGACAATGAGCAGTTCTTC
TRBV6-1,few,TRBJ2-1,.,CASSESGQVGGEQFF,TGTGCCAGCAGTGAATCCGGACAGGTCGGGGGCGAGCAGTTCTTC
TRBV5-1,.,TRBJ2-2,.,CASSPVSYTGELFF,TGCGCCAGCAGCCCCGTCAGTTACACCGGGGAGCTGTTTTTT
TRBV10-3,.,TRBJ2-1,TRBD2,CAISLAGRDNEQFF,TGTGCCATCAGTCTAGCGGGCCGAGACAATGAGCAGTTCTTC
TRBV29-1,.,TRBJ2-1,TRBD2,CSAGTLASGSYNEQFF,TGCAGCGCCGGCACTCTTGCTAGCGGAAGCTACAATGAGCAGTTCTTC
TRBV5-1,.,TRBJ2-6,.,CASSLATGSGTNVLTF,TGCGCCAGCAGCTTGGCCACAGGCTCTGGGACCAACGTCCTGACTTTC
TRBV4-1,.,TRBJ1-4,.,CASSQETGREKLFF,TGCGCCAGCAGCCAAGAAACAGGGCGTGAAAAACTGTTTTTT
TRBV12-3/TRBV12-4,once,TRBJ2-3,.,CASSPGIADPDTQYF,TGTGCCAGCAGTCCAGGCATAGCGGACCCAGATACGCAGTATTTT
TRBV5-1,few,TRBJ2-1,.,CASSEALELVFSEQFF,TGCGCCAGCAGCGAGGCACTCGAACTAGTATTCAGTGAGCAGTTCTTC
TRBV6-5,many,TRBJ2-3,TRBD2,CASGETSGTDTQYF,TGTGCCAGCGGGGAGACTAGCGGCACAGATACGCAGTATTTT
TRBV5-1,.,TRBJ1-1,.,CASSSGGGEWGTEAFF,TGCGCCAGCAGCTCCGGCGGTGGAGAATGGGGCACTGAAGCTTTCTTT
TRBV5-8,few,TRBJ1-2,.,CASSLEFGQTVGGYTF,TGTGCCAGCAGCTTGGAATTCGGACAGACGGTGGGTGGCTACACCTTC
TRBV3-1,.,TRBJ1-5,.,CASSQDGQSNQPQHF,TGTGCCAGCAGCCAAGACGGACAGAGCAATCAGCCCCAGCATTTT